A single sample is the source of the 28 T cell receptor beta chains below, sequenced in a study of technical replicates of blood from several donors. Assay: immunoSEQ multiplex PCR; the TCRdb copy retains only in-frame clones and omits some. Of roughly 76,000 clones in the sample, under 95% were seen once. Material for sequencing was T cells isolated from PBMCs. The receptors stem from a human donor in good health.

The chain couples TRBV29-1 to TRBJ1-2; 7 positions match TRBD1. Germline V gene data show CDR1 as SQVTM and CDR2 as ANQGSEA. V lost 4 bases, J lost 6 bases, and 2 bases stayed unmatched. The CDR3 is made up of 11 amino acids. The CDR3 coding sequence is TGCAGCGTTGCACAGGGGAATGGCTACACCTTC. Protein sequence: CSVAQGNGYTF.

The J gene is TRBJ2-5, the V gene TRBV5-1, with TRBD2 matching 11 bases. With V trimmed by 4 bases and J by 1 base, 9 bases remained unmatched. This CDR3 has 17 residues. Germline V gives CDR1 SGHRS, CDR2 YFSETQ. Written as DNA, the CDR3 is TGCGCCAGCAGCCCCCTCGCCACTAGCGGGGGCCAAGAGACCCAGTACTTC. The encoded protein is CASSPLATSGGQETQYF. The entire variable domain, with the rest obtained from reference TRBV5-1 and TRBJ2-5, is as follows: KAGVTQTPRYLIKTRGQQVTLSCSPISGHRSVSWYQQTPGQGLQFLFEYFSETQRNKGNFPGRFSGRQFSNSRSEMNVSTLELGDSALYLCASSPLATSGGQETQYFGPGTRLLVL.

Of note for this clone: Since no conserved phenylalanine or tryptophan closes the CDR3, a read error is the likely cause. No DNA is shown, since the ends of the CDR3 on it are uncertain; the CDR3 is the one TCRdb lists. The V gene is TRBV29-1, the J gene TRBJ1-2. The CDR3 comprises 9 residues, both ends counted. Germline assignment: CDR1 SQVTM and CDR2 ANQGSEA. The CDR3 sequence is CSVEEGMVI.

V gene TRBV6-6 combines with J gene TRBJ2-7; D remains ambiguous. V shed 6 bases and J shed 4 bases, with 10 bases lying between them. This CDR3 spans 12 amino acids. Germline V gives CDR1 MNHNY, CDR2 SVGAGI (reference sequence). This chain's CDR3 is CASSKVAYEQYF. In DNA, the CDR3 is TGTGCCAGCAGCAAGGTAGCATACGAGCAGTACTTC.

The chain is built from TRBV18 and TRBJ2-3, with D tentatively TRBD1 (6 bases). The germline gives CDR1 KGHSH, CDR2 LQKENI. The CDR3 runs to 13 residues. V dropped 6 bases and J dropped 4 bases, with 11 bases sitting between them. CDR3 nucleotide sequence: TGTGCCAGCTCTCCCCGACAGGCAGATACGCAGTATTTT. Residues: CASSPRQADTQYF.

This clone appeared once. CDR3 DNA: TGTGCCAGCAGACAAAGTACTATTTATGAGACCCAGTACTTC. This gives the protein CASRQSTIYETQYF. The V and J genes are TRBV7-2 and TRBJ2-5; D call uncertain. CDR1 and CDR2 from the germline V gene are SGHTA and FQGNSA. V lost 6 bases and J 5 bases, leaving 16 bases between the germline ends. The CDR3 is 14 amino acids.

The V gene is TRBV5-5, the J gene TRBJ1-3; no clear D. The CDR3 totals 18 residues. The V gene's germline CDR1 is SGHKS and CDR2 YYEKEE (reference sequence). Trimming shortened V by 5 bases and J by 2 bases, and 23 bases separated the two germline ends. The CDR3 DNA is TGTGCCAGCAGTCTGGAATGGAGGATAAGATTAGCTGGAAACACCATATATTTT. The encoded protein is CASSLEWRIRLAGNTIYF. Complete variable domain (other parts from reference TRBV5-5 and TRBJ1-3): DAGVTQSPTHLIKTRGQQVTLRCSPISGHKSVSWYQQVLGQGPQFIFQYYEKEERGRGNFPDRFSARQFPNYSSELNVNALLLGDSALYLCASSLEWRIRLAGNTIYFGEGSWLTVV.

The chain combines TRBV28 with TRBJ1-1, with D uncertain. Germline V CDR1 and CDR2: MDHEN, SYDVKM. The germline V and J ends were trimmed by 6 bases and 4 bases, with 15 bases remaining between them. This CDR3 region has 14 residues. CDR3 coding DNA: TGTGCCAGCAGACTTCCAGGTTTGAGCACTGAAGCTTTCTTT. Translated, it gives CASRLPGLSTEAFF.

The CDR3 sequence: CSVRGYNEQFF. The CDR3 DNA reads TGCAGCGTTCGGGGCTACAATGAGCAGTTCTTC. This sequence joins TRBV29-1 and TRBJ2-1, with D perhaps TRBD2 (5 bases). Germline-derived CDR1 and CDR2 are SQVTM and ANQGSEA. The CDR3 consists of 11 residues. The V gene lost 5 bases and the J gene lost 3 bases, with 5 bases spanning the gap.

The J gene is TRBJ2-2, the V gene TRBV7-9, with 9 bases fitting TRBD1. The CDR3 sequence is 15 residues long. Germline trimming cut 4 bases from V and 4 bases from J; bases unmatched to any gene: 4. The germline gives CDR1 SEHNR, CDR2 FQNEAQ (reference sequence). CDR3 bases: TGTGCCAGCAGCTCACAGGGGGCGAGCACCGGGGAGCTGTTTTTT. Its translation is CASSSQGASTGELFF.

The chain uses TRBV6-5 and TRBJ2-5, with D unclear. Between the trimmed V and J ends, which lost 6 bases and 4 bases, there was a span of 9 bases. Germline V gives CDR1 MNHEY, CDR2 SVGAGI. The CDR3 extends over 12 amino acids. The CDR3 region has the DNA TGTGCCAGCAGCCTCTCAGGAGAGACCCAGTACTTC. Its translation: CASSLSGETQYF.

This sequence joins TRBV19 and TRBJ1-2; D remains ambiguous. The CDR3 consists of 16 residues. V gave up 4 bases and J gave up 2 bases, with 17 bases separating them. Germline V gene sequence: CDR1 LNHDA, CDR2 SQIVND (reference sequence). The CDR3 bases are TGTGCCAGTAGTACCGGGCGGGAGCGATTGAACTATGGCTACACCTTC. This translates into CASSTGRERLNYGYTF.

J is TRBJ2-1 and V is TRBV7-3, with D tentatively TRBD2 (6 bases). The CDR3 loop spans 13 amino acids. Germline assignment: CDR1 SGHTA and CDR2 FQGTGA. V dropped 8 bases and J dropped 4 bases, with 12 bases sitting between them. In DNA, the CDR3 is TGTGCCAGCTCCGGGACTCCTTACAATGAGCAGTTCTTC. Its translation: CASSGTPYNEQFF. The variable domain in full, completed from reference TRBV7-3 and TRBJ2-1, reads GAGVSQTPSNKVTEKGKYVELRCDPISGHTALYWYRQSLGQGPEFLIYFQGTGAADDSGLPNDRFFAVRPEGSVSTLKIQRTERGDSAVYLCASSGTPYNEQFFGPGTRLTVL.

The CDR3 here is CASSLAGYRGSGELFF. The CDR3 DNA reads as TGTGCCAGCAGCTTGGCCGGGTACAGGGGGAGCGGGGAGCTGTTTTTT. The chain combines TRBV5-8 with TRBJ2-2, with TRBD1 matching 8 bases. The CDR3 contains 16 residues. The trim removed 0 bases at V and 7 bases at J, leaving 8 bases unmatched. Per the germline V gene, CDR1 is SGHTS and CDR2 is YDEGEE.

The chain carries TRBV5-1 and TRBJ1-4, with 8 positions matching TRBD1. V shed 4 bases, J shed 5 bases, and the junction held 7 bases outside the gene matches. Germline V gives CDR1 SGHRS, CDR2 YFSETQ. The length of the CDR3 is 15 residues. The CDR3 sequence is CASSVSGQENEKLFF. In DNA form, the CDR3 reads TGCGCCAGCAGCGTATCGGGACAGGAGAATGAAAAACTGTTTTTT.

J is TRBJ2-1 and V is TRBV4-1; weak D call: TRBD1 (6 bases). The V gene's germline CDR1 is MGHRA and CDR2 YSYEKL. V shed 7 bases and J shed 6 bases, with 10 bases lying between them. This CDR3 has 12 amino acids. CDR3 DNA: TGCGCCAGCACCGAACAGGGCAATGAGCAGTTCTTC. It specifies CASTEQGNEQFF.

This chain uses TRBV4-1 with TRBJ1-2; tentative D call: TRBD1 (6 bases). This CDR3 has 15 residues. Germline assignment: CDR1 MGHRA and CDR2 YSYEKL. Trimming removed 4 bases at V and 7 bases at J, with 19 bases between. CDR3 in amino acids: CASSRLGGGASGYTF. As DNA, the CDR3 is TGCGCCAGCAGCCGTTTAGGCGGGGGGGCAAGTGGCTACACCTTC.

The chain has TRBV28 and TRBJ2-7; 11 positions agree with TRBD2. The CDR3 consists of 16 residues. The junction had 10 bases not matched to a gene; V was cut back by 6 bases and J by 3 bases. Looked up from germline, CDR1 is MDHEN and CDR2 is SYDVKM. Written as DNA, the CDR3 is TGTGCCAGCAGCCCCACCGGGACTAGCGGCCTCTACGAGCAGTACTTC. The encoded protein is CASSPTGTSGLYEQYF.

The chain uses TRBV27 and TRBJ1-5; 7 bases align to TRBD1. CDR3 size: 15 residues. Germline V gives CDR1 MNHEY, CDR2 SMNVEV (reference sequence). Trimming at V came to 5 bases and at J to 0 bases, leaving 4 bases not matched to a gene. Here the CDR3 reads CASSHRGYSNQPQHF. CDR3 nucleotide sequence: TGTGCCAGCAGTCACAGGGGATATAGCAATCAGCCCCAGCATTTT.

The gene calls are TRBV7-8 and TRBJ1-1; D possibly corresponds to TRBD1 (6 bases). This CDR3 is built from 14 residues. Per germline, CDR1 SGHVS and CDR2 FQNEAQ. The V end lost 5 bases, the J end lost 1 base, and 11 bases lay between the germline ends. In nucleotides, the CDR3 is TGTGCCAGCAGCGCTGGACAGACGAACACTGAAGCTTTCTTT. Encoded protein: CASSAGQTNTEAFF.

V usage is TRBV9 and J usage is TRBJ1-3; D not resolved. Germline loops: CDR1 SGDLS, CDR2 YYNGEE. The V gene lost 0 bases and the J gene lost 0 bases, with 19 bases spanning the gap. CDR3 size: 19 residues. CDR3 in amino acids: CASSVAGADTTSSGNTIYF. CDR3 DNA: TGTGCCAGCAGCGTAGCTGGAGCAGACACGACTAGCTCTGGAAACACCATATATTTT.

V gene TRBV10-1 combines with J gene TRBJ2-7; 7 bases line up with TRBD2. The CDR3 spans 15 residues. Germline V gene sequence: CDR1 WNHNN, CDR2 SYGVQD (reference sequence). With V trimmed by 5 bases and J by 0 bases, 7 bases remained unmatched. The CDR3 is CASSSGTESSYEQYF. CDR3 nucleotide sequence: TGCGCCAGCAGTAGCGGGACGGAAAGCTCCTACGAGCAGTACTTC.

The gene calls are TRBV12-5 and TRBJ2-5; no firm D call. The length of the CDR3 is 13 residues. With 2 bases removed from V and 13 bases from J, the gap between germline ends came to 17 bases. From germline, CDR1 is LGHNT and CDR2 FRNRAP. This CDR3 is CASGLWATSTLYF. For the CDR3, the DNA is TGTGCTAGTGGTTTGTGGGCGACGTCAACTTTGTACTTC.

The chain joins TRBV28 to TRBJ1-5; TRBD1 agrees at 7 bases. The CDR3 has 15 residues. Germline CDR1 MDHEN, CDR2 SYDVKM. Losses at the gene ends were 3 bases for V and 6 bases for J; bases not matched to a gene: 8. As DNA, the CDR3 is TGTGCCAGCAGTTTGGATACAGGGGTTCCTCAGCCCCAGCATTTT. Protein: CASSLDTGVPQPQHF.

The chain carries TRBV9 and TRBJ2-1, with 8 nucleotides matching TRBD1. This CDR3 comprises 15 residues. With 1 base clipped from V and 3 bases from J, the junction kept 3 bases outside the gene matches. Germline loops: CDR1 SGDLS, CDR2 YYNGEE. The CDR3 nucleotides are TGTGCCAGCAGCGTAACAGGGGGATACTACAATGAGCAGTTCTTC. Amino acids: CASSVTGGYYNEQFF.

The V call is TRBV5-6, the J call TRBJ1-6; D call uncertain. CDR1 is SGHDT, CDR2 YYEEEE, per germline. This CDR3 has 14 residues. Trimming removed 4 bases at V and 6 bases at J, with 11 bases between. CDR3 DNA sequence: TGTGCCAGCAGCCCGGTAGGGAGTAATTCACCCCTCCACTTT. This translates into CASSPVGSNSPLHF.

The chain recombines TRBV5-1 with TRBJ2-1; D call uncertain. Germline CDR1 reads SGHRS; CDR2 reads YFSETQ. The germline V and J ends were trimmed by 1 base and 7 bases, with 9 bases remaining between them. The CDR3 consists of 13 residues. Here the CDR3 DNA reads TGCGCCAGCAGCTTGCCCCCCCTGAATGAGCAGTTCTTC. Its protein product is CASSLPPLNEQFF.

The genes are TRBV6-1 and TRBJ2-7, with TRBD1 matching 9 bases. Germline V gives CDR1 MNHNS, CDR2 SASEGT. Trimming cost V 1 base and J 3 bases; bases outside gene matches: 4. This CDR3 comprises 15 residues. The chain's CDR3 is CASSEVGTGNYEQYF. The CDR3 bases are TGTGCCAGCAGTGAAGTCGGGACAGGGAACTACGAGCAGTACTTC.